This TCR beta chain was identified in a study of patients and donors after allogeneic stem cell transplantation. The germline CDR1 and CDR2 sequences are SGHRS and YFSETQ. The CDR3 runs to 16 residues. V lost 5 bases and J lost 0; bases outside the gene matches: 11. TCRdb re-analysed the RT-PCR reads in MiXCR, keeping a single row per CDR3 protein. The sample contains some 880,000 distinct CDR3 sequences, under 20% of which appear only once. V usage is TRBV5-1 and J usage is TRBJ2-7; 7 nucleotides agree with TRBD1. The sample comprised blood, either unsorted or a sorted T cell fraction (not recorded which). This receptor was taken from a human donor who was either an allogeneic HSCT recipient or a stem cell or donor lymphocyte infusion donor (not recorded which). It is not recorded whose cells these are; they may come from a transplant donor. Written as DNA, the CDR3 is TGCGCCAGCAGATTCGCCTACAGGGGCGACTCCTACGAGCAGTACTTC. Translation gives CASRFAYRGDSYEQYF.